This T cell receptor beta chain was recovered during a study of T-cell reconstitution after alpha-beta-depleted transplantation in children. From germline, CDR1 is MNHEY and CDR2 SVGAGI. Unmatched junction bases numbered 5, after V lost 2 bases and J lost 6 bases. This CDR3 has 16 amino acids. Unique molecular identifiers were built into the TCRbeta library. TCRdb reanalysed the PCR reads using MiXCR and keeps one entry per CDR3 protein. The sample shows about 900,000 distinct CDR3 sequences, around 30% of them seen only once. This receptor was taken from a boy younger than two who had a stem cell transplant for SCID, so the T cells may come from the graft donor. J is TRBJ2-2 and V is TRBV6-5, with 11 bases lining up with TRBD2. The source material was PBMCs, mostly from graft donor cells, sampled 360 days after TCRalphabeta/CD19-depleted stem cell transplant. CDR3 amino acids: CASSYRTSGSPGELFF. The CDR3 region has the DNA TGTGCCAGCAGTTACCGGACTAGCGGGTCCCCCGGGGAGCTGTTTTTT.